This T cell receptor (beta chain) appears in the sequencing data of a study of blood T cell repertoires in COVID-19. Study at large: Italy, Spain and the United States were the sources of the convalescent and acute COVID-19 samples. T cells, B-cell-depleted T cells, or PBMCs provided the cDNA or gDNA that served as material.

This clone was seen a single time. Patients of the Seattle cohort, enrolled during active infection, were followed longitudinally. Measured with immunoSEQ multiplex PCR; TCRdb has only the in-frame clones, and not every one. The repertoire has hundreds of thousands of clones, 75% to 90% of them found once; the top ten carry around 0.92%. The ends lost 4 bases at V and 3 bases at J; junction bases unmatched: 4. The CDR3 consists of 15 residues. CDR1 and CDR2 (germline): SGHDN, FVKESK. This TCR was recovered from a man in his late teens or twenties with COVID-19, enrolled during active disease. Material: peripheral blood. The J gene is TRBJ1-3, the V gene TRBV14, with 9 bases that match TRBD1. The CDR3 region is CASSRLGQGGNTIYF. The CDR3, as DNA: TGTGCCAGCAGCCGCCTGGGACAGGGTGGAAACACCATATATTTT.